This T cell receptor beta chain was identified in a study of beta chain features in type 1 diabetes. About the study: Similarity in age, gender and cell yields was seen between patients and healthy donors.

The germline gives CDR1 SGHRS, CDR2 YFSETQ. V was shortened by 4 bases and J by 2 bases, with 12 bases between the two germline ends. The CDR3 covers 15 residues. The entirety of the isolated RNA underwent reverse transcription, so expressed TCRB transcripts were sequenced. About 3.57 million reads per sample were averaged for naive, central memory and regulatory samples. The repertoire was sequenced with immunoSEQ multiplex PCR; TCRdb's copy has only in-frame clones and lacks some. The sample holds approximately 250,000 clones, 14% seen once. The clonotype comes from a woman aged 35 to 49 in good health. This chain links TRBV5-1 with TRBJ1-4; TRBD1 is a possible D gene (6 bases). Source material: naive CD4+ T cells from blood. CDR3 in amino acids: CASSPAGATNEKLFF. The DNA for the CDR3 is TGCGCCAGCAGCCCGGCAGGGGCGACTAATGAAAAACTGTTTTTT.